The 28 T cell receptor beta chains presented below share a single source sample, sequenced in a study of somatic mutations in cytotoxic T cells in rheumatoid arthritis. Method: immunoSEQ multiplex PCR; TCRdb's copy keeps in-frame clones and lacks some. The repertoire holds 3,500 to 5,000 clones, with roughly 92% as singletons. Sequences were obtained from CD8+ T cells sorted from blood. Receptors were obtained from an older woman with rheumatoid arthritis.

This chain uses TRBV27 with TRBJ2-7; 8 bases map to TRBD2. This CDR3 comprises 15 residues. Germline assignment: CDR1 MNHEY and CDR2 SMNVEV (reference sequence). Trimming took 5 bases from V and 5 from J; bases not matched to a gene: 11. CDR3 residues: CASSIRSGGHDEQYF. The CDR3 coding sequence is TGTGCCAGCAGTATCAGGAGCGGGGGCCACGACGAGCAGTACTTC.

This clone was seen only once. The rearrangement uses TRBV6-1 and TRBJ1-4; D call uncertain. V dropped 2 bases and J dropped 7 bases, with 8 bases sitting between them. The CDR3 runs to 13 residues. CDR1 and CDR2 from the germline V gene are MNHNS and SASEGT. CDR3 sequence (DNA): TGTGCCAGCAGTGAATCCCGGGGTGAAAAACTGTTTTTT. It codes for CASSESRGEKLFF.

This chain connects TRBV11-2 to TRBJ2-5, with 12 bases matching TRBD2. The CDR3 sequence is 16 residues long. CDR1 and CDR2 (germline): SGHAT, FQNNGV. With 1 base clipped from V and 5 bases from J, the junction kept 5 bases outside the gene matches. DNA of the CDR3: TGTGCCAGCAGCTTAGGGCTAGCGGGGGGGCTTGAGACCCAGTACTTC. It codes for CASSLGLAGGLETQYF.

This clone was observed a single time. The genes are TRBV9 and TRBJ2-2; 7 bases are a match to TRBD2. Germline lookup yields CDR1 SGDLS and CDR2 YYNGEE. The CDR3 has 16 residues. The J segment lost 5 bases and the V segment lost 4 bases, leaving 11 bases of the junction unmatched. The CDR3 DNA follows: TGTGCCAGCAGCCCCCAACGACTAGCTACGACCGGGGAGCTGTTTTTT. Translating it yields CASSPQRLATTGELFF.

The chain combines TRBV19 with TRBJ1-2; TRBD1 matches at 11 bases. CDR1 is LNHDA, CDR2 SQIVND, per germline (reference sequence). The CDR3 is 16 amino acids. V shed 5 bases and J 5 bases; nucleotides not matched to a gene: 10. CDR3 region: CASSPRPGQGVYGYTF. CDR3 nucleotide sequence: TGTGCCAGTAGTCCCCGCCCGGGACAGGGGGTTTATGGCTACACCTTC.

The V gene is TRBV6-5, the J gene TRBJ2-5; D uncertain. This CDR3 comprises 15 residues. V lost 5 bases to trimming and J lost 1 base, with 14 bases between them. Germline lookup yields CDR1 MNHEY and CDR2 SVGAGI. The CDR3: CASSPSGRPQETQYF. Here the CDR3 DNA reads TGTGCCAGCAGTCCCTCAGGCAGGCCCCAAGAGACCCAGTACTTC.

CDR3 loop: CAWSRDREYEQYF. The CDR3 nucleotides read TGTGCCTGGAGCCGGGACAGAGAATACGAGCAGTACTTC. This chain links TRBV30 with TRBJ2-7; 7 bases map to TRBD1. This CDR3 region has 13 residues. Germline lookup yields CDR1 GTSNPN and CDR2 SVGIG (reference sequence). J was trimmed by 4 bases and V by 3 bases; bases with no gene match: 6.

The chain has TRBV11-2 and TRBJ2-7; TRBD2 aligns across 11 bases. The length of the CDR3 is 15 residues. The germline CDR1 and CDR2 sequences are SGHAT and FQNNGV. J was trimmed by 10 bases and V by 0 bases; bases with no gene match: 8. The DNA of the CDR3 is TGTGCCAGCAGCTTAGAGAGGACTAGCGGGCTCCCCCAGTACTTC. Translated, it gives CASSLERTSGLPQYF.

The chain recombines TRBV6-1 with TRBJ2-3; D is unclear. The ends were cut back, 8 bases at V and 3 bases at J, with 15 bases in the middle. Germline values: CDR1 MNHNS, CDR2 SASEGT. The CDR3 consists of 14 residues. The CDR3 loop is CASEPNSITDTQYF. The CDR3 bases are TGTGCCAGCGAGCCTAACTCGATAACAGATACGCAGTATTTT.

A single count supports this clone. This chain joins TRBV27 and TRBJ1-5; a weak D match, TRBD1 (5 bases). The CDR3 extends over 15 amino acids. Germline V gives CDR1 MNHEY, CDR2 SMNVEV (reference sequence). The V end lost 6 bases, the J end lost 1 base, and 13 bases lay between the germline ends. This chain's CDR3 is CASSPWGDSNQPQHF. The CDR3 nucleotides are TGTGCCAGCAGCCCTTGGGGCGACAGCAATCAGCCCCAGCATTTT.

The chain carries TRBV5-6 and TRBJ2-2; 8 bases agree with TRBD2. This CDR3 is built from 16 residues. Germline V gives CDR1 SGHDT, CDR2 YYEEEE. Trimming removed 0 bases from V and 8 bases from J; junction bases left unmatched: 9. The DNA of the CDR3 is TGTGCCAGCAGCTTGGCATACGGGAGGGCCCGGGGGGAGCTGTTTTTT. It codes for CASSLAYGRARGELFF.

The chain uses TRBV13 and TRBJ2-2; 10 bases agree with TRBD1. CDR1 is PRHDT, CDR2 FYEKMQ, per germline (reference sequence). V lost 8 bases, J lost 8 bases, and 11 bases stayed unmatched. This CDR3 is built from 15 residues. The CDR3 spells CASDRTGGFGGELFF. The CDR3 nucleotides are TGTGCCAGCGACAGGACAGGGGGATTTGGAGGGGAGCTGTTTTTT.

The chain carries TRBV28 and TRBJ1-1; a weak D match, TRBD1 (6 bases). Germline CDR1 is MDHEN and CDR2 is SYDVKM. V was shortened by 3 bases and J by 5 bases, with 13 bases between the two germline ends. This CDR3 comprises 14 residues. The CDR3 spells CASSFTGYGTEAFF. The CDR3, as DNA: TGTGCCAGCAGTTTTACAGGGTACGGGACTGAAGCTTTCTTT.

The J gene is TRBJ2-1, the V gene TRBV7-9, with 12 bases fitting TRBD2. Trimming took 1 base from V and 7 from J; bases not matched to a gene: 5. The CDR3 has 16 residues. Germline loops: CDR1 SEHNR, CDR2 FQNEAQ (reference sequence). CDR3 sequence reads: CASSLDRLAGGNEQFF. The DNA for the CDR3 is TGTGCCAGCAGCTTAGATCGGCTAGCGGGGGGGAATGAGCAGTTCTTC. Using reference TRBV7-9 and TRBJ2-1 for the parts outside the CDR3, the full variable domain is DTGVSQNPRHKITKRGQNVTFRCDPISEHNRLYWYRQTLGQGPEFLTYFQNEAQLEKSRLLSDRFSAERPKGSFSTLEIQRTEQGDSAMYLCASSLDRLAGGNEQFFGPGTRLTVL.

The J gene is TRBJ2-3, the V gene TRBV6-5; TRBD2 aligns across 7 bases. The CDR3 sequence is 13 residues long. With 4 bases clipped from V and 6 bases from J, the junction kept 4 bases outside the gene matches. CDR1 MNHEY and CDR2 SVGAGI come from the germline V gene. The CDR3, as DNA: TGTGCCAGCAGTTCCCTCGGGGGGGATACGCAGTATTTT. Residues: CASSSLGGDTQYF.

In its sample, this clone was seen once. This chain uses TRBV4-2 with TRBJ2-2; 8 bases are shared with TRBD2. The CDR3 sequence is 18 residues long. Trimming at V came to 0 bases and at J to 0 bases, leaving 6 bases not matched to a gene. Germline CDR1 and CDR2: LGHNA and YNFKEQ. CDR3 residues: CASSQDPPSGSNTGELFF. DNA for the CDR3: TGTGCCAGCAGCCAAGATCCCCCTAGCGGGTCGAACACCGGGGAGCTGTTTTTT.

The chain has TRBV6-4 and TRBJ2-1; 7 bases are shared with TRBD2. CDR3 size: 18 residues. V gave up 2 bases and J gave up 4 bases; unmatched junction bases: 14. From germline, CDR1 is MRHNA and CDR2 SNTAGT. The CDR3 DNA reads TGTGCCAGCAGTGACGGGGACTACCCGGGAAGGGCGTACAATGAGCAGTTCTTC. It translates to CASSDGDYPGRAYNEQFF.

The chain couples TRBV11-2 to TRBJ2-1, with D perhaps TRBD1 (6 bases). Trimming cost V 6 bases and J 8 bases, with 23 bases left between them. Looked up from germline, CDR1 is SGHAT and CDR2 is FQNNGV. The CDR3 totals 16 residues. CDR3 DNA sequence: TGTGCCAGCAGTCAAATACAGGGAAAGTATCTTGATGAGCAGTTCTTC. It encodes CASSQIQGKYLDEQFF. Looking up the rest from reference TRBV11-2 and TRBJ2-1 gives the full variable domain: EAGVAQSPRYKIIEKRQSVAFWCNPISGHATLYWYQQILGQGPKLLIQFQNNGVVDDSQLPKDRFSAERLKGVDSTLKIQPAKLEDSAVYLCASSQIQGKYLDEQFFGPGTRLTVL.

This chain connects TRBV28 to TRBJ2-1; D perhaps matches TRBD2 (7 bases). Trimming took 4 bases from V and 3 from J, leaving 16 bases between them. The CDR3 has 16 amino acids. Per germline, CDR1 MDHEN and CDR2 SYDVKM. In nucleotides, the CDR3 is TGTGCCAGCAGTTATTTGCCGGGGGGCCTCTACAATGAGCAGTTCTTC. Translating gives CASSYLPGGLYNEQFF. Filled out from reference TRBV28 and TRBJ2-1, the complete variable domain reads DVKVTQSSRYLVKRTGEKVFLECVQDMDHENMFWYRQDPGLGLRLIYFSYDVKMKEKGDIPEGYSVSREKKERFSLILESASTNQTSMYLCASSYLPGGLYNEQFFGPGTRLTVL.

The CDR3, as DNA: TGTGCCAGCAGCTTAATATCCGAGACCTACGAGCAGTACTTC. It specifies CASSLISETYEQYF. This chain connects TRBV11-2 to TRBJ2-7, with no clear D. The CDR3 runs to 14 residues. Germline CDR1 SGHAT, CDR2 FQNNGV. The V and J ends lost 2 bases and 2 bases respectively, with 10 bases between them.

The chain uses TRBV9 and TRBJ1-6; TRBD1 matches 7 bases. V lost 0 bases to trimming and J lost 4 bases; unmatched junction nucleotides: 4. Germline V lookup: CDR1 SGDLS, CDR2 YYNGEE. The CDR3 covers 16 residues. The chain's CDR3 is CASSVADRVYNSPLHF. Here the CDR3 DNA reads TGTGCCAGCAGCGTAGCCGACAGGGTTTATAATTCACCCCTCCACTTT. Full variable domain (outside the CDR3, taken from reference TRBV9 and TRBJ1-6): DSGVTQTPKHLITATGQRVTLRCSPRSGDLSVYWYQQSLDQGLQFLIQYYNGEERAKGNILERFSAQQFPDLHSELNLSSLELGDSALYFCASSVADRVYNSPLHFGNGTRLTVT.

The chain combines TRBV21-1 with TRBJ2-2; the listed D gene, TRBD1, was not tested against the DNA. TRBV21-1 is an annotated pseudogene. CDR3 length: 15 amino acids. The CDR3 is CASSPRGPPGRELFF. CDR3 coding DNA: TGTGCCAGCAGCCCAAGGGGGCCCCCGGGCAGGGAGCTGTTTTTT.

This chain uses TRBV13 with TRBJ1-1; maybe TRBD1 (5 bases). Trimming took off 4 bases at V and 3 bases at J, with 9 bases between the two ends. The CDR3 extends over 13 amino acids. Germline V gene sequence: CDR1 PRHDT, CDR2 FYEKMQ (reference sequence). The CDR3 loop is CASSSPGYTEAFF. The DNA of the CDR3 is TGTGCCAGCAGCTCTCCAGGGTACACTGAAGCTTTCTTT.

In nucleotides, the CDR3 is TGTGCCAGCAGTTTCGGGGTGTTAAGCACTGAAGCTTTCTTT. The encoded protein is CASSFGVLSTEAFF. The rearrangement joins TRBV27 to TRBJ1-1; D is undetermined. CDR3 size: 14 residues. Germline CDR1 MNHEY, CDR2 SMNVEV (reference sequence). V lost 3 bases to trimming and J lost 4 bases, with 12 bases between them.

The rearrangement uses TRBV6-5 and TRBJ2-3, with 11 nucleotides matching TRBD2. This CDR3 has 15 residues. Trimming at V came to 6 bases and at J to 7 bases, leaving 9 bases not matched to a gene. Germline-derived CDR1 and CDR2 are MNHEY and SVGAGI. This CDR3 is CASSPTSGSRYTQYF. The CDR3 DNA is TGTGCCAGCAGCCCCACTAGCGGGAGTAGGTATACGCAGTATTTT.

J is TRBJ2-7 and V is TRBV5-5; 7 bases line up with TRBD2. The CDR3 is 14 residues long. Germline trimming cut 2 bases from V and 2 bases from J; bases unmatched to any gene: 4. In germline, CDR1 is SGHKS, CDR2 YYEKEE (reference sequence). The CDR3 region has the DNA TGTGCCAGCAGCTTTGTGGCGGGGGCCTACGAGCAGTACTTC. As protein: CASSFVAGAYEQYF.

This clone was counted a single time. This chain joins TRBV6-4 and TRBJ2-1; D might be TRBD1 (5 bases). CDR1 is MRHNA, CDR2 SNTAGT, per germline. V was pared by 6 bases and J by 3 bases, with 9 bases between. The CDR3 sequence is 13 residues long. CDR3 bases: TGTGCCAGCAGCCCCGACAGCTACAATGAGCAGTTCTTC. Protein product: CASSPDSYNEQFF.

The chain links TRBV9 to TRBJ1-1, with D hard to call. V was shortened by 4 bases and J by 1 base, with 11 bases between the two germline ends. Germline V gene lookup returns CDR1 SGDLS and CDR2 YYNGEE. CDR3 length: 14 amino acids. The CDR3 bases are TGTGCCAGCAGCCCTGTCCCGGGGAACACTGAAGCTTTCTTT. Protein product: CASSPVPGNTEAFF.